This T cell receptor beta chain was retrieved from a study of cytomegalovirus exposure and HLA in healthy donors. General study results and limits: The records held CMV serostatus as the only immune exposure information. It was likely that a cluster of highly shared sequence variants was a sequencing artifact.

Whereas donors were nominally healthy upon sampling, unrecorded immune exposures were probable. Vbeta (60) and Jbeta (13) primers were used in the PCR. Original data processing: There were about 80 million unique TCR beta chains by a later count, and some 10 million of them were shared. Only in-frame clones appear in the TCRdb table, and some are missing; sequencing was by immunoSEQ multiplex PCR. The V and J calls and clone size come from that table; D and trimming were worked out from the DNA. The sample has fewer than 150,000 clones, 73% seen once. This clone appeared once. Antigen unknown. Losses at the gene ends were 1 base for V and 1 base for J; bases not matched to a gene: 0. CDR1 and CDR2 (germline): LGHNA, YNFKEQ. The CDR3 extends over 15 amino acids.

The receptor was derived from a woman aged 40 to 50 in good health and CMV-seronegative. The chain couples TRBV4-2 to TRBJ1-2, with 10 bases lining up with TRBD1. The sequencing sample was made of PBMCs. The CDR3 region is CASSQGDRGNYGYTF. For the CDR3, the DNA is TGTGCCAGCAGCCAAGGGGACAGGGGTAACTATGGCTACACCTTC.